This T cell receptor (beta chain) was recorded in a study of blood T cell repertoires in COVID-19. This table comes from immunoSEQ multiplex PCR, and its TCRdb copy is limited to in-frame clones, with some not included. The table has 250,000 to 300,000 clones, approximately 85% seen once; the top ten hold 1.9%. Germline V gene lookup returns CDR1 MDHEN and CDR2 SYDVKM. Deletions cut 4 bases from V and 0 bases from J, with 7 bases between. The CDR3 consists of 14 residues. The TCR sequence derives from a woman aged 45-60 years who had recovered from COVID-19. The sample comprised PBMCs or T cells enriched from blood (not recorded which). The chain carries TRBV28 and TRBJ2-1; a weak D match, TRBD1 (5 bases). CDR3: CASSYQGSYNEQFF. The DNA of the CDR3 is TGTGCCAGCAGTTACCAGGGCTCCTACAATGAGCAGTTCTTC.